Listed below are T cell receptor beta chains from one sample, sequenced in a study of T cell responses to AZD1222 COVID-19 vaccine. This table comes from immunoSEQ multiplex PCR, and its TCRdb copy is limited to in-frame clones, with some not included. The sample lists around 130,000 clones; 90% to 95% were seen once. The material sequenced was peripheral blood, taken on day 0 of AZD1222 vaccination. These receptors originate from an adult in good health. The CDR3 runs from the conserved cysteine through the conserved F or W. Each record gives: clone size, D gene, J gene, V gene, CDR3 protein, CDR3 DNA. The D gene is left open where the match is weak. Rows give clone size only sometimes, using once, few, many, or a class for an expanded clone.

>.|.|TRBJ1-1|TRBV6-6
CASTLLGLNTEAFF
TGTGCCAGCACCCTCCTGGGCCTGAACACTGAAGCTTTCTTT
>.|.|TRBJ2-6|TRBV7-9
CASSSNRDSGANVLTF
TGTGCCAGCAGCTCCAACAGGGACTCTGGGGCCAACGTCCTGACTTTC
>once|TRBD1|TRBJ1-1|TRBV4-3
CASSLGLTGDTEAFF
TGCGCCAGCAGCCTTGGACTGACAGGGGATACTGAAGCTTTCTTT
>.|.|TRBJ2-2|TRBV25-1
CASSGSNTGELFF
TGTGCCAGCAGTGGATCGAACACCGGGGAGCTGTTTTTT
>.|TRBD1|TRBJ1-2|TRBV13
CASSSGGGNYGYTF
TGTGCCAGCAGCTCAGGGGGAGGTAACTATGGCTACACCTTC
>.|.|TRBJ2-7|TRBV6-4
CASSDHYEQYF
TGTGCCAGCAGTGACCATTACGAGCAGTACTTC
>.|.|TRBJ2-5|TRBV12-5
CASVPFRAHQETQYF
TGTGCTAGTGTCCCCTTTCGGGCTCACCAAGAGACCCAGTACTTC
>.|TRBD1|TRBJ2-7|TRBV5-4
CASSLDRVVPEQYF
TGTGCCAGCAGCCTAGACAGGGTTGTCCCCGAGCAGTACTTC
>.|TRBD1|TRBJ2-2|TRBV7-2
CASSLVFRGQAGELFF
TGTGCCAGCAGCTTAGTCTTCAGGGGGCAAGCCGGGGAGCTGTTTTTT
>.|TRBD1|TRBJ1-2|TRBV29-1
CSVRTGGGYTF
TGCAGCGTTCGGACAGGGGGCGGCTACACCTTC
>.|.|TRBJ1-6|TRBV6-1
CASSERYGPNSPLHF
TGTGCCAGCAGTGAAAGGTACGGACCAAATTCACCCCTCCACTTT
>.|.|TRBJ2-1|TRBV13
CASSSPGGSYNEQFF
TGTGCCAGCAGCTCCCCAGGCGGGTCCTACAATGAGCAGTTCTTC
>once|.|TRBJ2-3|TRBV21-1
CASSPLSGSTDTQYF
TGTGCCAGCAGCCCCCTTAGCGGGAGCACAGATACGCAGTATTTT
>.|TRBD1|TRBJ1-5|TRBV12-5
CASGGGQGALQPQHF
TGTGCTAGTGGCGGCGGACAGGGGGCACTTCAGCCCCAGCATTTT
>.|.|TRBJ1-5|TRBV7-2
CASSLVRGQPQHF
TGTGCCAGCAGCTTAGTCAGGGGTCAGCCCCAGCATTTT
>.|.|TRBJ2-5|TRBV5-1
CASSSTPAEKTQYF
TGCGCCAGCAGCTCCACCCCCGCGGAGAAGACCCAGTACTTC
>.|TRBD2|TRBJ2-2|TRBV7-3
CASSFLAGANTGELFF
TGTGCCAGCAGCTTTTTGGCGGGGGCGAACACCGGGGAGCTGTTTTTT